The clone carrying this TCR beta chain was seen a single time. Antigen unknown. Measured with immunoSEQ multiplex PCR; TCRdb has only the in-frame clones, and not every one. This sample has some 3,300 clones; roughly 77% occur once, and the top ten carry roughly 9%. This entry comes from a study of T cells after posttransplantation cyclophosphamide. Notes on the study in general: Later blood repertoires were often dominated by clones from the donor CD8+ memory compartment. Blood and skin or GI T cell repertoires showed limited TRB overlap. TRB clonality was highly associated with recipient CMV seropositivity and reactivation.

Cyclophosphamide on days +3 and +4 followed busulfan-fludarabine conditioning and a marrow graft. Germline CDR1 SQVTM, CDR2 ANQGSEA. The CDR3 is made up of 15 amino acids. Trimming took 5 bases from V and 3 from J, leaving 16 bases between them. The sequencing here drew on PBMCs, taken around 6 months after allogeneic stem cell transplant with posttransplant cyclophosphamide. The V call is TRBV29-1, the J call TRBJ2-2; D is ambiguous. The receptor's source is a male patient aged 55 to 70 who received an allogeneic stem cell transplant from a related donor and was CMV-positive. Some T cells here may be from the graft donor. DNA for the CDR3: TGCAGCGTTTCATCTTCGGTTATAGACACCGGGGAGCTGTTTTTT. Residues: CSVSSSVIDTGELFF.